Each of the 21 T cell receptor delta chains below was sequenced from the same sample in a study of gamma-delta T cells after stem cell transplantation. TCRdb re-called the RT-PCR reads through CATT. Of about 11,000 delta-chain clones in the sample, 30% to 40% were seen once. Sample: gamma-delta T cells. These TCRs come from a human donor. It is not recorded whose cells these are; they may come from a transplant donor.

The chain's CDR3 is CAFSSPSPTDKLIF. CDR3 nucleotide sequence: TGTGCCTTTAGCTCGCCTTCTCCAACCGATAAACTCATCTTT. The V gene is TRDV3, the J gene TRDJ1; the D gene is possibly TRDD2 (5 bases). V gave up 0 bases and J gave up 2 bases, with 13 bases separating them. This CDR3 region has 14 residues. Germline assignment: CDR1 TVYSNPD and CDR2 GDNSRS (reference sequence).

The rearrangement links TRDV1 to TRDJ2, with D perhaps assigned TRDD2 or TRDD3 (8 bases each). The germline CDR1 and CDR2 sequences are TSWWSYY and QGS. Trimming removed 5 bases at V and 0 bases at J, with 31 bases between. The CDR3 has 22 amino acids. The CDR3 spells CALGIPFLETGGLFPLTAQLFF. In DNA form, the CDR3 reads TGTGCTCTTGGGATCCCCTTCCTAGAGACTGGGGGTCTTTTTCCTTTGACAGCACAACTCTTCTTT.

By sample share, this clone is medium-sized. The sample carries other DNA sequences with the same CDR3. V gene TRDV2 combines with J gene TRDJ3; 13 positions agree with TRDD3. The CDR3 has 19 amino acids. Losses at the gene ends were 1 base for V and 0 bases for J; bases not matched to a gene: 2. Germline V gene data show CDR1 as GEAIGNYY and CDR2 as EKD. The CDR3 spells CACDTYWGIRSWDTRQMFF. The DNA for the CDR3 is TGTGCCTGTGACACGTACTGGGGGATACGCTCCTGGGACACCCGACAGATGTTTTTC.

On this clone itself: One end of the junction varies from germline; a read error may be responsible. The chain couples TRDV2 to TRDJ1; D is uncertain. This CDR3 has 13 amino acids. Germline V CDR1 and CDR2: GEAIGNYY, EKD. CDR3 DNA sequence: TGTGCCTTTGACCGGGTTTACACCGATAAACTCATCTTT. It encodes CAFDRVYTDKLIF.

The rearrangement joins TRDV1 to TRDJ1; D remains unclear. V was cut by 0 bases and J by 0 bases, with 8 bases left in between. Germline V gene data show CDR1 as TSWWSYY and CDR2 as QGS. The CDR3 contains 15 residues. CDR3 sequence (DNA): TGTGCTCTTGGGGAACTGAACGAGTACACCGATAAACTCATCTTT. Translated, it gives CALGELNEYTDKLIF.

The chain carries TRDV3 and TRDJ1; 10 bases align to TRDD3. CDR1 is TVYSNPD, CDR2 GDNSRS, per germline (reference sequence). The V gene end was trimmed by 0 bases and the J gene end by 5 bases; junction bases not matched to a gene: 18. The CDR3 consists of 18 residues. CDR3 residues: CAFRSWGIGDHFGDKLIF. DNA for the CDR3: TGTGCCTTTAGGTCCTGGGGGATAGGGGACCATTTCGGAGATAAACTCATCTTT.

As concerns this clone: Sequence at one end of the junction differs from germline and may be a read error. The chain employs TRDV1 and TRDJ2, with TRDD3 matching 10 bases. The CDR3 runs 21 residues. CDR1 is TSWWSYY and CDR2 is QGS in the germline V gene. The CDR3 spells CALGGSIFRTGGSALTALLFF. CDR3 in DNA: TGTGCTCTTGGGGGATCCATTTTCCGTACTGGGGGATCGGCTTTGACAGCACTACTCTTCTTT.

This clone has just a few counts. The V gene is TRDV2, the J gene TRDJ3, with 11 bases lining up with TRDD3. Germline V gene data show CDR1 as GEAIGNYY and CDR2 as EKD. The V segment lost 4 bases and the J segment 0 bases; nucleotides outside the gene matches: 10. The CDR3 runs to 20 residues. CDR3 nucleotides: TGTGCCTGTGATGTACTGGGGGATATTACCCGCTCCTGGGACACCCGACAGATGTTTTTC. It translates to CACDVLGDITRSWDTRQMFF.

This clone was counted a few times. This chain connects TRDV1 to TRDJ1; possibly TRDD3 for D (6 bases). V shed 0 bases and J shed 0 bases, with 26 bases lying between them. The germline V gene encodes CDR1 TSWWSYY and CDR2 QGS. The CDR3 has 21 residues. CDR3 protein: CALGELWGTLRVGAYTDKLIF. The CDR3 DNA reads as TGTGCTCTTGGGGAACTATGGGGTACTTTGAGGGTGGGGGCCTACACCGATAAACTCATCTTT.

Only a few counts were recorded for this clone. An end of the junction does not agree with germline; a read error may underlie this. This sample includes further DNA sequences coding for the same CDR3. This chain uses TRDV1 with TRDJ3, with 9 bases that match TRDD2. Germline V CDR1 and CDR2: TSWWSYY, QGS. CDR3 length: 25 amino acids. CDR3 coding DNA: TGTGCTCTTGGGGAAACCCCCCTTCCTACGAGTCGCGGTACTGGGGTCGTGTGGGACACTCGACAGATGTTTTTC. Translation: CALGETPLPTSRGTGVVWDTRQMFF.

The chain couples TRDV1 to TRDJ1; 9 bases match TRDD3. CDR3 length: 22 amino acids. After removal of 1 base from V and 4 bases from J, the junction contained 25 bases not matched to a gene. Germline CDR1 and CDR2: TSWWSYY and QGS. The CDR3: CALGEPSVPTRSTGGTFDKLIF. The CDR3 bases are TGTGCTCTTGGGGAACCGAGCGTTCCTACGAGGAGTACTGGGGGAACTTTCGATAAACTCATCTTT.

The genes are TRDV1 and TRDJ1, with 11 bases that match TRDD3. V lost 0 bases, J lost 0 bases, and 15 bases stayed unmatched. In germline, CDR1 is TSWWSYY, CDR2 QGS. The CDR3 covers 21 residues. The DNA for the CDR3 is TGTGCTCTTGGGGAACTAGAAGAACTACTGGGGGATAGGTCGTACACCGATAAACTCATCTTT. Amino acids: CALGELEELLGDRSYTDKLIF.

As regards this clone: Mismatch with germline at one junction end may stem from a read error. The V call is TRDV2, the J call TRDJ1; weak D call: TRDD2 (6 bases). Germline V lookup: CDR1 GEAIGNYY, CDR2 EKD. CDR3 length: 19 residues. The CDR3 bases are TGTGCCTGTGACCTATTATTCCTTCCACTGGATAAGTACACCGATAACCTCATCTTT. Protein product: CACDLLFLPLDKYTDNLIF.

With regard to this clone: The DNA is omitted, as the CDR3 cannot be located on it reliably, and the CDR3 follows TCRdb's listing. This sequence joins TRAV29/DV5 and TRDJ1; TRDD3 was called by the table and not checked on the DNA. Inclusive of both ends, the CDR3 amounts to 22 amino acids. CDR1 is NSMFDY and CDR2 is ISSIKDK in the germline V gene. The chain's CDR3 is CSVLLCSNHVQYWGIYTDKLIF.

A remark on this clone: A junction end diverges from the germline sequence, so it may reflect a read error. This chain joins TRDV3 and TRDJ2; 10 positions match TRDD3. CDR1 is TVYSNPD and CDR2 is GDNSRS in the germline V gene (reference sequence). The CDR3 is 15 residues long. The CDR3 protein is CACTPTGGLTAKLFF. CDR3 DNA sequence: TGTGCCTGTACCCCTACTGGGGGATTGACAGCAAAACTCTTCTTT.

J is TRDJ1 and V is TRDV3; D might be TRDD2 (5 bases). The V gene lost 5 bases and the J gene lost 1 base, with 32 bases spanning the gap. CDR1 and CDR2 from the germline V gene are TVYSNPD and GDNSRS (reference sequence). This CDR3 is built from 19 residues. In DNA form, the CDR3 reads TGTGCCCTTCCCGCGCGGAACTCTGAGTATTCCACGTGCACCGATAAACTCATCTTT. It translates to CALPARNSEYSTCTDKLIF.

This clone has just a few counts. Other nucleotide sequences in the sample specify the same CDR3. The rearrangement uses TRDV1 and TRDJ1; 9 nucleotides match TRDD2. Germline V gene lookup returns CDR1 TSWWSYY and CDR2 QGS. The junction had 17 bases not matched to a gene; V was cut back by 6 bases and J by 0 bases. CDR3 length: 19 amino acids. In DNA form, the CDR3 reads TGTGCTCTTGGAAGGCCCCTTCCTACGTGGGGGAAGTACACCGATAAACTCATCTTT. Its protein product is CALGRPLPTWGKYTDKLIF.

Judged by abundance, this clone is medium-sized. The chain recombines TRDV3 with TRDJ1, with 11 positions matching TRDD3. With 3 bases clipped from V and 0 bases from J, the junction kept 18 bases outside the gene matches. Germline V gives CDR1 TVYSNPD, CDR2 GDNSRS (reference sequence). CDR3 length: 19 residues. CDR3 sequence reads: CAFSFLGGYAGIYTDKLIF. CDR3 sequence (DNA): TGTGCCTTCTCCTTCCTTGGGGGATACGCGGGAATTTACACCGATAAACTCATCTTT. The full variable domain, rest sourced from reference TRDV3 and TRDJ1, is CDKVTQSSPDQTVASGSEVVLLCTYDTVYSNPDLFWYRIRPDYSFQFVFYGDNSRSEGADFTQGRFSVKHILTQKAFHLVISPVRTEDSATYYCAFSFLGGYAGIYTDKLIFGKGTRVTVEP.

This rearrangement joins TRDV3 to TRDJ1; 7 nucleotides align to TRDD3. J lost 0 bases, V lost 2 bases, and 12 bases had no gene match. The V gene's germline CDR1 is TVYSNPD and CDR2 GDNSRS (reference sequence). The CDR3 is 16 amino acids. The CDR3 coding sequence is TGTGCCTTTGCTCCCGAACTGGGGACTAACACCGATAAACTCATCTTT. Protein: CAFAPELGTNTDKLIF.

This chain connects TRDV2 to TRDJ1; tentative D call: TRDD3 (6 bases). Germline CDR1 reads GEAIGNYY; CDR2 reads EKD. The CDR3 contains 14 residues. V was shortened by 3 bases and J by 1 base, with 11 bases between the two germline ends. CDR3 sequence: CACDPLGGTDKLIF. The CDR3, as DNA: TGTGCCTGTGACCCTTTGGGGGGCACCGATAAACTCATCTTT.

Details on this clone: Other DNA sequences within the sample encode an identical CDR3. The chain has TRDV2 and TRDJ1, with 7 bases identical to TRDD3. Losses at the gene ends were 1 base for V and 0 bases for J; bases not matched to a gene: 19. CDR3 size: 20 residues. Germline V gene lookup returns CDR1 GEAIGNYY and CDR2 EKD. CDR3 loop: CACDTPRTLVLGSYTDKLIF. CDR3 sequence (DNA): TGTGCCTGTGACACTCCACGGACATTAGTACTGGGGTCATACACCGATAAACTCATCTTT.